Listed below are T cell receptor beta chains from one sample, sequenced in a study of cytomegalovirus exposure and HLA in healthy donors. Sequencing was performed with immunoSEQ multiplex PCR; in TCRdb, only in-frame clones are kept and a portion is missing. The repertoire holds around 130,000 clones, around 78% seen once, with around 1.8% in the top ten. The sequencing input was PBMCs. The receptors shown here come from a woman aged 40-49 years in good health and CMV-seronegative. Both conserved end residues are part of each CDR3. Fields, in order: J gene, V gene, CDR3 protein.

TRBJ2-1 TRBV5-1 CASSLDQGINEQFF
TRBJ2-7 TRBV28 CASSLAGPYEQYF
TRBJ2-5 TRBV6-1 CASSGGTGWRETQYF
TRBJ2-5 TRBV9 CASSVAVQGVQETQYF
TRBJ2-2 TRBV6-5 CASSYGTYTGELFF
TRBJ2-5 TRBV7-6 CASSFGGETQYF
TRBJ1-5 TRBV6-1 CASRDTNQPQHF
TRBJ2-7 TRBV7-6 CASSPTSGARYEQYF
TRBJ2-3 TRBV15 CATSRAGVRRTDTQYF
TRBJ2-5 TRBV5-1 CASSLVALDREEETQYF
TRBJ2-7 TRBV5-4 CASSLNNRGNYEQYF
TRBJ2-1 TRBV2 CASRFRDNSYNEQFF
TRBJ2-2 TRBV10-3 CAISDLQEVGELFF